This TCR beta chain stems from a study of T cells in Graves' hyperthyroidism and ophthalmopathy. Researchers amplified the TCR beta CDR3 regions from RNA transcripts. The HTBI primer set was used in a first-round RT-PCR of the TCR CDR3. TCRdb reprocessed the multiplex PCR reads with MiXCR, giving one entry per CDR3 protein. There are roughly 800,000 distinct CDR3 sequences in the sample; about two fifths occur only once, and 7% to 10% lies in the top ten. Germline CDR1 MGHRA, CDR2 YSYEKL. V lost 9 bases, J lost 3 bases, and 20 bases lay in between. The CDR3 covers 15 residues. The study enrolled patients aged 18 to 65 with newly diagnosed hyperthyroidism of under 2 months' duration.

The rearrangement joins TRBV4-1 to TRBJ1-1, with D perhaps TRBD1 (5 bases). Sequencing was performed on blood. The receptor was derived from a man younger than 35 with Graves' hyperthyroidism. The CDR3 DNA sequence: TGCGCCAGTTCTTCTTACGGGGCGCGGGACACTGAAGCTTTCTTT. Translating it yields CASSSYGARDTEAFF.